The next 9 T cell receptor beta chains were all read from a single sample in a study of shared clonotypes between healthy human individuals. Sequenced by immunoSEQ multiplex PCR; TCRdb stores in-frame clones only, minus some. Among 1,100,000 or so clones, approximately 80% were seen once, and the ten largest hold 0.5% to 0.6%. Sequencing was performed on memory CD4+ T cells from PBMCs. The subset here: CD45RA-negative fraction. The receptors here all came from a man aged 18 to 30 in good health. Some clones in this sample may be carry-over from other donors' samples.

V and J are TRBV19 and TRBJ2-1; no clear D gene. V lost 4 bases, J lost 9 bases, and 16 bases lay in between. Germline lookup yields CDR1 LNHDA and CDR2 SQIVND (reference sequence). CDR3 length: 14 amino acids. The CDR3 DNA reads TGTGCCAGTAGTAGGTCGGGCAGTCCGAGTGAGCAGTTCTTC. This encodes CASSRSGSPSEQFF.

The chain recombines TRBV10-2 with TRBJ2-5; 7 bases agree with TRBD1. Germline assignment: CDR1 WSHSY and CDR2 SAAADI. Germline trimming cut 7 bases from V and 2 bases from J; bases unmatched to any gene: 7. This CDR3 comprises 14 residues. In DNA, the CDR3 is TGCGCCAGCATGACAGGGCACCTACAAGAGACCCAGTACTTC. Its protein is CASMTGHLQETQYF.

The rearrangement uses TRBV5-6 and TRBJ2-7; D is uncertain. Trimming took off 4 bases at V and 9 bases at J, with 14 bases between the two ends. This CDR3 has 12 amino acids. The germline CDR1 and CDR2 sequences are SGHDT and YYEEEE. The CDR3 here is CASSPGPSSQYF. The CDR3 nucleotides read TGTGCCAGCAGCCCCGGGCCCTCCTCGCAGTACTTC.

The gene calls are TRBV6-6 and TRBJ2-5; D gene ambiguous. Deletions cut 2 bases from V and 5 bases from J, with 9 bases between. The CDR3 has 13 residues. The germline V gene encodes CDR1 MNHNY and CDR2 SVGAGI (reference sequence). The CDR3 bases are TGTGCCAGCAGTTACGTGTGGTTGGAGACCCAGTACTTC. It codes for CASSYVWLETQYF.

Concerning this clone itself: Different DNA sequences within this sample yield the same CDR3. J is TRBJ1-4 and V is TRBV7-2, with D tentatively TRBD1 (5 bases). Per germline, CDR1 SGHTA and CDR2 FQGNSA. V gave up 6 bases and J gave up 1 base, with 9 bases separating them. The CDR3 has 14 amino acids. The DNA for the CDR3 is TGTGCCAGCAGTCTGGGGGGAACTAATGAAAAACTGTTTTTT. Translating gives CASSLGGTNEKLFF.

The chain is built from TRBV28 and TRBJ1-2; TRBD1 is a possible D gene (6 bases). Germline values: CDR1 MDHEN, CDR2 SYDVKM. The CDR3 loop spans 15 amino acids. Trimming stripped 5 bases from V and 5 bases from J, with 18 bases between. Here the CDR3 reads CASSTTGRSSYGYTF. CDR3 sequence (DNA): TGTGCCAGCAGTACGACAGGCCGGTCCTCTTATGGCTACACCTTC.

The CDR3: CASSPGGQPGTQYF. For the CDR3, the DNA is TGTGCCAGCAGTCCAGGGGGACAGCCAGGGACCCAGTACTTC. This chain links TRBV27 with TRBJ2-5, with TRBD1 identical over 7 bases. This CDR3 is 14 amino acids long. The junction had 10 bases not matched to a gene; V was cut back by 5 bases and J by 7 bases. Germline-derived CDR1 and CDR2 are MNHEY and SMNVEV (reference sequence).

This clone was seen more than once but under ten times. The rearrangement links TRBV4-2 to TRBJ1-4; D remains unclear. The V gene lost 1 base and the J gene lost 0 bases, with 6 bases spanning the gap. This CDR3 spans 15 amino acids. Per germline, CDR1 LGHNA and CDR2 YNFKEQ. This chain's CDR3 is CASSQVSATNEKLFF. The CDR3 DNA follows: TGTGCCAGCAGCCAAGTCTCTGCAACTAATGAAAAACTGTTTTTT.

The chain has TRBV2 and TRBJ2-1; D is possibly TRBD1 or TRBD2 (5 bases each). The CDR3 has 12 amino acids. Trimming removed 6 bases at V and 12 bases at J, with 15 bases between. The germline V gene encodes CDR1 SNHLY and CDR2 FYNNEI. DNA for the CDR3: TGTGCCAGCAGGTTGGGGGAATTCGTGCAGTTCTTC. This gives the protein CASRLGEFVQFF. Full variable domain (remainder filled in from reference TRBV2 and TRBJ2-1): EPEVTQTPSHQVTQMGQEVILRCVPISNHLYFYWYRQILGQKVEFLVSFYNNEISEKSEIFDDQFSVERPDGSNFTLKIRSTKLEDSAMYFCASRLGEFVQFFGPGTRLTVL.